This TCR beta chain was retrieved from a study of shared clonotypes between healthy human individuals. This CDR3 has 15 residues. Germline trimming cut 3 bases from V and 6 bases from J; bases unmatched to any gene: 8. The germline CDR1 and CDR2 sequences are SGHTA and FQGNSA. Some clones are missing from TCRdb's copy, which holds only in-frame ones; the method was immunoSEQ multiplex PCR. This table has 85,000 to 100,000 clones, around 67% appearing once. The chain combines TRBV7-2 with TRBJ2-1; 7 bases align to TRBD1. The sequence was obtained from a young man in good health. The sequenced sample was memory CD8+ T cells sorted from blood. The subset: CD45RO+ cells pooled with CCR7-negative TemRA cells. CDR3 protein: CASSLTGNRINEQFF. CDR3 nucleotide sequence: TGTGCCAGCAGCTTGACAGGGAACCGTATCAATGAGCAGTTCTTC. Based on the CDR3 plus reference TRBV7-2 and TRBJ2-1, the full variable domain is GAGVSQSPSNKVTEKGKDVELRCDPISGHTALYWYRQSLGQGLEFLIYFQGNSAPDKSGLPSDRFSAERTGGSVSTLTIQRTQQEDSAVYLCASSLTGNRINEQFFGPGTRLTVL.